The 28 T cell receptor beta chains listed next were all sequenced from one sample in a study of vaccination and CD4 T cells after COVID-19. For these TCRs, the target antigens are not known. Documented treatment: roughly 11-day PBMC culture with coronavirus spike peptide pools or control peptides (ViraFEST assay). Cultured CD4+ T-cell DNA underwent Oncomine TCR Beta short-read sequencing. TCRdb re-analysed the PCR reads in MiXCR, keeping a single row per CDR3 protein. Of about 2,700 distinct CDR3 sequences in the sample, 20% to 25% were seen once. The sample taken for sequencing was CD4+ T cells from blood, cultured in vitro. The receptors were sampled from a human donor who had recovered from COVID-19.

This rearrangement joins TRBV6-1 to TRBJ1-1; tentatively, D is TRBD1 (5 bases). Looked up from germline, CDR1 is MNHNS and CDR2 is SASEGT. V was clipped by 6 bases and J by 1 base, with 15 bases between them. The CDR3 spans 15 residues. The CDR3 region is CASRIQGNGNTEAFF. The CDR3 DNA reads TGTGCCAGCAGAATTCAGGGAAACGGGAACACTGAAGCTTTCTTT.

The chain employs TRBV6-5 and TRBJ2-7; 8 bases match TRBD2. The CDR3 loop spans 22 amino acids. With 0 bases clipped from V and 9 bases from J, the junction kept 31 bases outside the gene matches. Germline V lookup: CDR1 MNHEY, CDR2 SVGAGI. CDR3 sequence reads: CASSYSGPKSGSAFPSSGGQYF. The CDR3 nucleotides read TGTGCCAGCAGTTACTCCGGGCCAAAAAGCGGGAGTGCTTTCCCATCGAGCGGGGGGCAGTACTTC.

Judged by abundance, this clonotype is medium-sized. In nucleotides, the CDR3 is TGTGCCACCAGCAGAGATGTTCAACTTTCTTCCTATGGCTACACCTTC. Amino acid sequence: CATSRDVQLSSYGYTF. This chain joins TRBV15 and TRBJ1-2; unclear D gene. The CDR3 contains 16 residues. The V end lost 0 bases, the J end lost 4 bases, and 15 bases lay between the germline ends. The germline gives CDR1 LNHNV, CDR2 YYDKDF (reference sequence).

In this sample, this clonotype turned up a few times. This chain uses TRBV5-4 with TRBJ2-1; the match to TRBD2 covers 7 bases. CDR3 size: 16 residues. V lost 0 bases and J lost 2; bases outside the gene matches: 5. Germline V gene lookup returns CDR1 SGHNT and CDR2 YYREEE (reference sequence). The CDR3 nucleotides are TGTGCCAGCAGCTTGGGTGGTGCGGGAGCCTACAATGAGCAGTTCTTC. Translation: CASSLGGAGAYNEQFF.

For the CDR3, the DNA is TGTGCCAGCAGTATTTTACCGGGACAGGGGACCTACGAGCAGTACTTC. This gives the protein CASSILPGQGTYEQYF. The genes are TRBV28 and TRBJ2-7; 10 bases align to TRBD1. CDR1 and CDR2 (germline): MDHEN, SYDVKM. V trimming: 5 bases; J trimming: 2 bases; junction bases outside the gene matches: 9. This CDR3 region has 16 residues.

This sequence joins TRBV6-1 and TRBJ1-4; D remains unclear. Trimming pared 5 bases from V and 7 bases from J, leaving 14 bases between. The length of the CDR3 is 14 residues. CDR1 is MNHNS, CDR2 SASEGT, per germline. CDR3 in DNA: TGTGCCAGCAGTACCGTCCCCCTGGTTGAAAAACTGTTTTTT. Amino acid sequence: CASSTVPLVEKLFF.

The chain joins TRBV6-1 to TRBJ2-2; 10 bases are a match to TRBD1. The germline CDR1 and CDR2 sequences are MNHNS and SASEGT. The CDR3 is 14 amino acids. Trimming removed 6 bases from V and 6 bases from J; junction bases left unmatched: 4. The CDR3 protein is CASSRDRGPGELFF. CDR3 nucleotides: TGTGCCAGCAGCCGGGACAGGGGCCCCGGGGAGCTGTTTTTT.

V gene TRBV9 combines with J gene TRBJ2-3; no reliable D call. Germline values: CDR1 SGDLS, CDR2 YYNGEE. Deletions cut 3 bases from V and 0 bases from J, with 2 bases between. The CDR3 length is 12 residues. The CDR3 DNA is TGTGCCAGCAGCGCTAGCACAGATACGCAGTATTTT. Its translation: CASSASTDTQYF.

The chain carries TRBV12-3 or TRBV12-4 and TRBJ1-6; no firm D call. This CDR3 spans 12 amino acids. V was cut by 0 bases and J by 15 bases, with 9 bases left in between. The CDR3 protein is CASSLAGLHLHF. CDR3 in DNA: TGTGCCAGCAGTTTAGCAGGGCTACACCTCCACTTT.

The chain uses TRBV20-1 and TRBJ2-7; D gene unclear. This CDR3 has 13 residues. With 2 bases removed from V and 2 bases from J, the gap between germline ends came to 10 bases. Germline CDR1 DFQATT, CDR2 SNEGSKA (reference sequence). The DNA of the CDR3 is TGCAGTGCTAGACCGTTGGACGCCTACGAGCAGTACTTC. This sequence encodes CSARPLDAYEQYF.

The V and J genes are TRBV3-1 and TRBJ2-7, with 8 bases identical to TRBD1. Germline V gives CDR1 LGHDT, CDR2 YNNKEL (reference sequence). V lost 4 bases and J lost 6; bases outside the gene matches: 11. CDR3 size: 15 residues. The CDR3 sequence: CASSPPPGGLSEQYF. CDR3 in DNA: TGTGCCAGCAGCCCCCCCCCAGGGGGCCTAAGCGAGCAGTACTTC.

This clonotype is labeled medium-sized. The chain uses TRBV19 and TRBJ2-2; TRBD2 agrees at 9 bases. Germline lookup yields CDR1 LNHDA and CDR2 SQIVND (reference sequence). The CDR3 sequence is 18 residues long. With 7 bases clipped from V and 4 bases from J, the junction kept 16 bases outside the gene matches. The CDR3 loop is CASTKGAGLAGFTGELFF. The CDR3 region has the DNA TGTGCCAGTACCAAAGGGGCGGGTCTAGCGGGATTCACCGGGGAGCTGTTTTTT. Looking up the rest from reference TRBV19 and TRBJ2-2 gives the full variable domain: DGGITQSPKYLFRKEGQNVTLSCEQNLNHDAMYWYRQDPGQGLRLIYYSQIVNDFQKGDIAEGYSVSREKKESFPLTVTSAQKNPTAFYLCASTKGAGLAGFTGELFFGEGSRLTVL.

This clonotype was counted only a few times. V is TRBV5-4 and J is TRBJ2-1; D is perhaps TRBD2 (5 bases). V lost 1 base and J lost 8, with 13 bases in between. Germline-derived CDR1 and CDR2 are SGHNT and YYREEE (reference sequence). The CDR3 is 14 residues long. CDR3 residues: CASSLLVLRDEQFF. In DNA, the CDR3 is TGTGCCAGCAGCTTGTTGGTCCTGCGGGATGAGCAGTTCTTC.

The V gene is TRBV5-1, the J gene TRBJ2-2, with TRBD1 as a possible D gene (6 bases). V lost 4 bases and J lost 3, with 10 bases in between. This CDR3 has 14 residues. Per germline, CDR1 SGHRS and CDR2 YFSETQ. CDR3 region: CASSRDTYTGELFF. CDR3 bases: TGCGCCAGCAGCCGGGACACGTACACCGGGGAGCTGTTTTTT.

The CDR3 bases are TGCAGCGCCAGGCGATCTGACACAGATACGCAGTATTTT. Its translation is CSARRSDTDTQYF. This chain connects TRBV29-1 to TRBJ2-3; D unclear. CDR1 is SQVTM and CDR2 is ANQGSEA in the germline V gene. This CDR3 has 13 residues. V shed 7 bases and J shed 2 bases, with 13 bases lying between them.

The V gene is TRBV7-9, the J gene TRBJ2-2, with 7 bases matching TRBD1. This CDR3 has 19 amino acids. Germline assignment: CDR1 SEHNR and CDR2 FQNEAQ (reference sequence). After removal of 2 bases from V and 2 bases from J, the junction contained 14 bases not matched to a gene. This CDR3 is CASSLSPSKQGPNTGELFF. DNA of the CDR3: TGTGCCAGCAGCTTAAGTCCGAGCAAACAGGGGCCAAACACCGGGGAGCTGTTTTTT.

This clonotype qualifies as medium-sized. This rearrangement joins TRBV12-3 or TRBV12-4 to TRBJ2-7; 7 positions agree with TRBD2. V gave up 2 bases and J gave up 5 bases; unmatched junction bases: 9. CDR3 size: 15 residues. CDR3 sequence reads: CASSLRRGGEDEQYF. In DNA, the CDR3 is TGTGCCAGCAGTTTAAGGCGTGGGGGGGAAGACGAGCAGTACTTC.

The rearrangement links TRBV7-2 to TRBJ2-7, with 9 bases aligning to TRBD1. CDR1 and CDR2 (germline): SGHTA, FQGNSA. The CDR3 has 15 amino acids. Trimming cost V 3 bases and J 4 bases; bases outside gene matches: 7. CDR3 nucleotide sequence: TGTGCCAGCAGCTTCCGACAGGGGGGTGCGTACGAGCAGTACTTC. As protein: CASSFRQGGAYEQYF.

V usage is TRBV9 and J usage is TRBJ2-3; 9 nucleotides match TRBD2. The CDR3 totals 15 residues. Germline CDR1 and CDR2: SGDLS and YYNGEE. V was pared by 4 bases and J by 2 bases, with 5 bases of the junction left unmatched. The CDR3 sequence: CASSRLAVATDTQYF. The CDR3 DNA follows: TGTGCCAGCAGCCGACTAGCGGTAGCCACAGATACGCAGTATTTT.

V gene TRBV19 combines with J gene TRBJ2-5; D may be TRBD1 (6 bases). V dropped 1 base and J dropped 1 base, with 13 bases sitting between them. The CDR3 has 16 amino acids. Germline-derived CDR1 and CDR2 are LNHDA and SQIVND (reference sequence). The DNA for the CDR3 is TGTGCCAGTAGTATAGCCCCAGGACAGATCCAAGAGACCCAGTACTTC. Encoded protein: CASSIAPGQIQETQYF.

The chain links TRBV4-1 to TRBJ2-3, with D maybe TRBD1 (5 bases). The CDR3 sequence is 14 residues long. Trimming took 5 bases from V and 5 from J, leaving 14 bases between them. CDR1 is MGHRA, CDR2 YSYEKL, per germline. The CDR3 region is CASSTPVGEDTQYF. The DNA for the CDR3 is TGCGCCAGCAGCACACCCGTAGGGGAAGATACGCAGTATTTT.

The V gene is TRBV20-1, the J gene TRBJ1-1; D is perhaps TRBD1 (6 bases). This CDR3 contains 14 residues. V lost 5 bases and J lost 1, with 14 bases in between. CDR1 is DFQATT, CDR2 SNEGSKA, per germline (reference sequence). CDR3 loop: CSARNRVGNTEAFF. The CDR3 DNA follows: TGCAGTGCTCGGAACAGGGTAGGGAACACTGAAGCTTTCTTT.

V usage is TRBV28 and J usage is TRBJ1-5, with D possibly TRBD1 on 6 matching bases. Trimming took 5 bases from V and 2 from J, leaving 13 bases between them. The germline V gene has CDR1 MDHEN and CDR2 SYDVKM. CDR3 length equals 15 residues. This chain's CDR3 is CASSTGFRGNQPQHF. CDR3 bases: TGTGCCAGCAGTACAGGGTTCCGGGGCAATCAGCCCCAGCATTTT.

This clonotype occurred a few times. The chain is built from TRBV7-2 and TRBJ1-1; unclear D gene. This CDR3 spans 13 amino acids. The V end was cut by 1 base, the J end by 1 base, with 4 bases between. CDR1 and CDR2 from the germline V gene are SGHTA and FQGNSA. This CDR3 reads CASSLDRNTEAFF. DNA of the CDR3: TGTGCCAGCAGCTTAGACAGGAACACTGAAGCTTTCTTT.

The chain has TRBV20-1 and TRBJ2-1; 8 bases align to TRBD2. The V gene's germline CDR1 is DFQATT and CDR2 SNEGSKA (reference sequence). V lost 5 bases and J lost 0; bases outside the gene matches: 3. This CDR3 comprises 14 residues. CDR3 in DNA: TGCAGTGCTTTTACTAGCGGCTCCTACAATGAGCAGTTCTTC. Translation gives CSAFTSGSYNEQFF.

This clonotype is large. For the CDR3, the DNA is TGTGCCAGCAGTGTCGAGCGGGAGGATGAGCAGTTCTTC. Protein product: CASSVEREDEQFF. This chain uses TRBV7-3 with TRBJ2-1, with 9 bases that match TRBD2. Germline values: CDR1 SGHTA, CDR2 FQGTGA. V lost 6 bases and J lost 8; bases outside the gene matches: 5. The CDR3 is made up of 13 amino acids.

CDR3 DNA: TGTGCCAGCAGTCCACAGGGGGCTAGTAATTCACCCCTCCACTTT. Protein sequence: CASSPQGASNSPLHF. The V and J genes are TRBV2 and TRBJ1-6; 9 nucleotides line up with TRBD1. The V gene end was trimmed by 5 bases and the J gene end by 6 bases; junction bases not matched to a gene: 5. CDR3 length: 15 residues. CDR1 and CDR2 (germline): SNHLY, FYNNEI.

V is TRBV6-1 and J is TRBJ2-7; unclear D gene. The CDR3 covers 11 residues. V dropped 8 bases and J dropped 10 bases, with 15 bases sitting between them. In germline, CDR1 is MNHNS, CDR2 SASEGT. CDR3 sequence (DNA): TGTGCCAGCGGAGTGTGGGAACCCCAGTACTTC. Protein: CASGVWEPQYF.